Listed here is a single TCR beta chain. The record originates from a study of T cell changes during pregnancy in multiple sclerosis. This table comes from immunoSEQ multiplex PCR, and its TCRdb copy is limited to in-frame clones, with some not included. The sample consists of fewer than 60,000 clones, about 91% of them appearing once. Specimen: peripheral blood, collected after pregnancy. This TCR was recovered from a female donor in good health, enrolled as a control in a pregnancy study.

CDR3 nucleotides: TGTGCCAGCAGCGCGCTAGGGGTCGCCTATGGCTACACCTTC. Residues: CASSALGVAYGYTF. The J gene is TRBJ1-2, the V gene TRBV9, with D possibly being TRBD1 (5 bases). Trimming pared 3 bases from V and 4 bases from J, leaving 13 bases between. This CDR3 has 14 amino acids. Germline V lookup: CDR1 SGDLS, CDR2 YYNGEE. The variable domain in full, with the rest retrieved from reference TRBV9 and TRBJ1-2, is DSGVTQTPKHLITATGQRVTLRCSPRSGDLSVYWYQQSLDQGLQFLIQYYNGEERAKGNILERFSAQQFPDLHSELNLSSLELGDSALYFCASSALGVAYGYTFGSGTRLTVV.